The T cell receptor (beta chain) under discussion was sequenced for a study of blood T cell repertoires in COVID-19. Study as a whole: T cells, B-cell-depleted T cells, or PBMCs supplied cDNA or gDNA.

The V gene lost 1 base and the J gene lost 4 bases, with 11 bases spanning the gap. CDR1 and CDR2 from the germline V gene are SGHTA and FQGNSA. The CDR3 has 15 amino acids. Sequenced by immunoSEQ multiplex PCR; TCRdb stores in-frame clones only, minus some. The sample lists under 200,000 clones; more than 70% were seen once. The receptor comes from a woman in her sixties or seventies who had recovered from COVID-19. This chain uses TRBV7-2 with TRBJ2-1; D may be TRBD2 (5 bases). The source material was peripheral blood. The CDR3 region is CASSLGPSSYNEQFF. CDR3 DNA: TGTGCCAGCAGCTTAGGTCCTAGCTCGTACAATGAGCAGTTCTTC.